The 3 T cell receptor beta chains presented below share a single source sample, sequenced in a study of post-analysis software for immune sequencing data. No antigens are known for them. Study-level findings and limits: Five or six TRBV segments, TRBV5-6, TRBV5-1 and TRBV20-1 among them, were found more frequent in patients than controls.

The library was made from cDNA and included unique molecular identifiers. TCRdb re-derived calls from the PCR reads in MiXCR, one entry per CDR3 protein. This table holds about 800,000 distinct CDR3 sequences, roughly 27% found once. The sequenced sample was blood. All receptors come from a girl between 10 and 17 years old with multiple sclerosis.

The CDR3 DNA sequence: TGCGCCAGCAGCCAAGATTGGGCGGGAGGATTCTCCGGGGAGCTGTTTTTT. Its protein product is CASSQDWAGGFSGELFF. The rearrangement joins TRBV4-3 to TRBJ2-2; 8 bases line up with TRBD2. Trimming removed 0 bases from V and 6 bases from J; junction bases left unmatched: 9. There are 17 residues in the CDR3. Germline V gene sequence: CDR1 LGHNA, CDR2 YSLEER.

This clonotype has more than one count but fewer than ten. CDR3 DNA: TGTGCCAGCAGCTACAACGGCGGTGGCTCCTACAATGAGCAGTTCTTC. Its translation: CASSYNGGGSYNEQFF. The chain employs TRBV7-2 and TRBJ2-1; unclear D gene. There are 16 residues in the CDR3. Germline-derived CDR1 and CDR2 are SGHTA and FQGNSA. The V end was cut by 4 bases, the J end by 0 bases, with 13 bases between. The full variable domain, completed using reference TRBV7-2 and TRBJ2-1, is GAGVSQSPSNKVTEKGKDVELRCDPISGHTALYWYRQSLGQGLEFLIYFQGNSAPDKSGLPSDRFSAERTGGSVSTLTIQRTQQEDSAVYLCASSYNGGGSYNEQFFGPGTRLTVL.

This chain links TRBV6-1 with TRBJ2-1; 8 nucleotides align to TRBD2. V dropped 4 bases and J dropped 6; count of bases not matched to a gene: 11. The CDR3 totals 16 residues. Germline V CDR1 and CDR2: MNHNS, SASEGT. The CDR3 DNA sequence: TGTGCCAGCAGTGCGTTTCGGGGGGGATTGGGCAATGAGCAGTTCTTC. Its protein is CASSAFRGGLGNEQFF.